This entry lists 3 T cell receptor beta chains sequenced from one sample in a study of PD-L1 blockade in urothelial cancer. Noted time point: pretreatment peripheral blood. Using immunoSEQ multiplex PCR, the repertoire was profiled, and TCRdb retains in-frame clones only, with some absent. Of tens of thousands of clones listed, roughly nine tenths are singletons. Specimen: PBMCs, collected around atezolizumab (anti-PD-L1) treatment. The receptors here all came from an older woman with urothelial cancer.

The CDR3 protein is CASSLGARNSPLHF. CDR3 DNA sequence: TGTGCCAGCAGCTTGGGTGCTAGGAATTCACCCCTCCACTTT. The rearrangement links TRBV11-2 to TRBJ1-6; D unresolved. V lost 3 bases, J lost 7 bases, and 10 bases lay in between. The CDR3 contains 14 residues. The germline CDR1 and CDR2 sequences are SGHAT and FQNNGV.

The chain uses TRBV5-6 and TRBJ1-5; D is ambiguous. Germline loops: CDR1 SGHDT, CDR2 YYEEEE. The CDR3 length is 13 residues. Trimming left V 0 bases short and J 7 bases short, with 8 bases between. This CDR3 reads CASSLARGQPQHF. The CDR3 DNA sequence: TGTGCCAGCAGCTTGGCCCGGGGACAGCCCCAGCATTTT.

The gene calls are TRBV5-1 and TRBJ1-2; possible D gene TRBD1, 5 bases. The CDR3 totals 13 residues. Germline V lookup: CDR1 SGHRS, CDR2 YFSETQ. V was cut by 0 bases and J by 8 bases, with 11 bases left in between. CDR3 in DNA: TGCGCCAGCAGCTTGGACAGGACCCTGGGCTACACCTTC. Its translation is CASSLDRTLGYTF. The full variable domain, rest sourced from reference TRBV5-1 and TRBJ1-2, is KAGVTQTPRYLIKTRGQQVTLSCSPISGHRSVSWYQQTPGQGLQFLFEYFSETQRNKGNFPGRFSGRQFSNSRSEMNVSTLELGDSALYLCASSLDRTLGYTFGSGTRLTVV.